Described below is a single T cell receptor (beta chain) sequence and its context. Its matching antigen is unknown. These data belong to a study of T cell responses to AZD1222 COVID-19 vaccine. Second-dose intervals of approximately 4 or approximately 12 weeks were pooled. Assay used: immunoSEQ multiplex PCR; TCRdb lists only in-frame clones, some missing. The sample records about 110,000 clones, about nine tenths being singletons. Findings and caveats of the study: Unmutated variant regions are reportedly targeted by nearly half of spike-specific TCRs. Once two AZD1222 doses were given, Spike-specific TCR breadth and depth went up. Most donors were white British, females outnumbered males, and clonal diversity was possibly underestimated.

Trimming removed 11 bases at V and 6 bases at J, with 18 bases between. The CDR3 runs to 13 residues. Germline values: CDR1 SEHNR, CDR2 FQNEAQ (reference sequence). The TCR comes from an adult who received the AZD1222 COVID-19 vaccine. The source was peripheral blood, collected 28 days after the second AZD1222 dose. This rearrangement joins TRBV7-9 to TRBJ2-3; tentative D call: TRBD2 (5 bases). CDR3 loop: CAHFEGTTDTQYF. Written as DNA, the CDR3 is TGTGCCCATTTCGAGGGAACCACGGATACGCAGTATTTT.